This is a list of T cell receptor beta chains from one sample in a study of cytomegalovirus exposure and HLA in healthy donors. Sequencing used immunoSEQ multiplex PCR; TCRdb keeps in-frame clones, though not all of them. With 65,000 to 85,000 clones in the sample, the ten largest clones hold 2.4%. Sequencing was carried out using PBMCs. These receptors all come from a female donor in good health and CMV-seropositive. The CDR3 runs from the conserved cysteine through the conserved F or W. Each record gives: J gene, CDR3 length, V gene, D gene, CDR3 DNA, CDR3 protein. D genes are given only for firm matches.

J: TRBJ1-5; length: 14; V: TRBV7-2; D: TRBD1; DNA: TGTGCCAGCAGCTTACAGGGGGACCATCAGCCCCAGCATTTT; CDR3: CASSLQGDHQPQHF
J: TRBJ2-7; length: 16; V: TRBV7-2; D: NA; DNA: TGTGCCAGCAGCTTAGGATTACTGTGGGAGGACTACGAGCAGTACTTC; CDR3: CASSLGLLWEDYEQYF
J: TRBJ1-5; length: 16; V: TRBV6-1; D: NA; DNA: TGTGCCAGCAGTGAAGCGAGGGAAAGGTTAAGACAGCCCCAGCATTTT; CDR3: CASSEARERLRQPQHF
J: TRBJ1-1; length: 17; V: TRBV18; D: NA; DNA: TGTGCCAGCTCACCACTGGATGTGGGGGGATGGAGCACTGAAGATTTCTTT; CDR3: CASSPLDVGGWSTEDFF
J: TRBJ1-5; length: 14; V: TRBV19; D: TRBD1; DNA: TGTGCCAGTCTAGGGGGACAGGTGAATCAGCCCCAGCATTTT; CDR3: CASLGGQVNQPQHF
J: TRBJ2-1; length: 15; V: TRBV7-3; D: TRBD2; DNA: TGTGCCAGCAGCCGGACTAGCGGGAGGGAAAATGAGCAGTTCTTC; CDR3: CASSRTSGRENEQFF
J: TRBJ2-7; length: 13; V: TRBV28; D: NA; DNA: TGTGCCAGCAGTATGGGGGCTGACTACGAGCAGTACTTC; CDR3: CASSMGADYEQYF
J: TRBJ2-3; length: 16; V: TRBV19; D: TRBD2; DNA: TGTGCCAGTAGTATAACGGGGGAGGGCCCCACAGATACGCAGTATTTT; CDR3: CASSITGEGPTDTQYF
J: TRBJ2-7; length: 15; V: TRBV28; D: NA; DNA: TGTGCCAGCAGCCTACCAGAGGGCGGAATATACGAGCAGTACTTC; CDR3: CASSLPEGGIYEQYF
J: TRBJ2-1; length: 15; V: TRBV7-3; D: NA; DNA: TGTGCCAGCAGCTTATTAGGAGGGGGGGACGGAAAGCAGTTCTTC; CDR3: CASSLLGGGDGKQFF
J: TRBJ2-5; length: 15; V: TRBV5-1; D: TRBD2; DNA: TGCGCCAGCAGCTTGGGGACTAGCGTAGAAGAGACCCAGTACTTC; CDR3: CASSLGTSVEETQYF